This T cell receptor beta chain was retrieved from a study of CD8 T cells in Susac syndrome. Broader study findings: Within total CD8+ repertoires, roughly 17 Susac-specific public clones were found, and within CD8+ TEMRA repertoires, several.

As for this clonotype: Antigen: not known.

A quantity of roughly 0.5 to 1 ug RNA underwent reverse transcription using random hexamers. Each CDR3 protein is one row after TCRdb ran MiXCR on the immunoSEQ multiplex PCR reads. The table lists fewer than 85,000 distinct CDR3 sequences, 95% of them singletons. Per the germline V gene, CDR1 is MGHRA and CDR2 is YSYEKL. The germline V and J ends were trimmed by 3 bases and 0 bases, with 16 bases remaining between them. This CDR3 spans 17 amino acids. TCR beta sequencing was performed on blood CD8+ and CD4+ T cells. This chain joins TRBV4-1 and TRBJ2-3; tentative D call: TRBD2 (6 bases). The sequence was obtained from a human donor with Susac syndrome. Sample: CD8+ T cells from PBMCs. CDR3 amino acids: CASSHNPGVTSTDTQYF. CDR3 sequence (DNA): TGCGCCAGCAGCCACAATCCGGGAGTGACTAGCACAGATACGCAGTATTTT.